One T cell receptor beta chain is described in this entry. A far larger clone is one base from this, pointing to a likely read error. The same CDR3 also results from other DNA sequences found in this sample. Germline values: CDR1 SEHNR, CDR2 FQNEAQ (reference sequence). Trimming removed 3 bases from V and 6 bases from J, with 12 bases in between. The CDR3 runs 13 residues. This specimen comes from a study of shared clonotypes between healthy human individuals. TCRdb keeps only in-frame clones here, not all; method: immunoSEQ multiplex PCR. The table shows about half a million clones, with around 77% occurring only once.

The chain is built from TRBV7-9 and TRBJ2-7, with D possibly matching TRBD1 (5 bases). This receptor was taken from a woman in her 40s in good health. Some clones in this sample may be carry-over from other donors' samples. Sequencing input: PBMCs. The CDR3 protein is CASSLHDSLEQYF. CDR3 sequence (DNA): TGTGCCAGCAGCTTGCACGACAGCCTCGAGCAGTACTTC.